This TCR beta chain was obtained from a study of siplizumab effects on memory and regulatory T cells. Whole-study results and caveats: Unstimulated subsets accounted for the mapping of only a minor share of the clones that were alloreactive. With siplizumab, Treg-derived clones averaged about 69% of mappable alloreactive CD4+ clones, versus about 25% in controls. Naive-or-memory phenotypes were unassignable for roughly 75-95% of proliferating CD4+ or CD8+ clones. It seemed that naive T cells were more diverse than memory cells and were major contributors to the alloresponse.

Clones were sequenced by immunoSEQ multiplex PCR, and TCRdb holds only the in-frame ones, with some missing. The table lists fewer than 120,000 clones, around 90% of them singletons, with about 1.5% in the top ten. Comment on this clone: Its antigen is unidentified.

The CDR3 totals 14 residues. V trimming: 3 bases; J trimming: 5 bases; junction bases outside the gene matches: 8. Per germline, CDR1 SQVTM and CDR2 ANQGSEA. This clonotype was sampled from a human donor in good health. The sample comprised CD4+ T cells sorted from blood. The chain is built from TRBV29-1 and TRBJ2-5; 8 nucleotides line up with TRBD1. CDR3 coding DNA: TGCAGCGTTGATAGGACAGGGAAGAGGGAGACCCAGTACTTC. Translated, it gives CSVDRTGKRETQYF.